One T cell receptor beta chain is described in this entry. Antigen unknown. CDR1 and CDR2 (germline): DFQATT, SNEGSKA (reference sequence). The CDR3 consists of 15 residues. The V segment lost 1 base and the J segment 1 base; nucleotides outside the gene matches: 5. This entry belongs to a study of identical twins. TCRdb independently ran MiXCR on the 5' RACE reads; one entry per CDR3 protein. The sample includes under 1 million distinct CDR3 sequences, about 12% of them seen just once. Study results and caveats: Excess twin sharing in beta out-of-frame sequences was weaker.

The same sample was also studied in work on yellow fever vaccine responses in identical twins. This second study says: Reportedly, twins' vaccine T cell responses looked partly convergent and partly personalized.

V is TRBV20-1 and J is TRBJ2-5; TRBD2 agrees at 8 bases. The TCR was taken from a woman aged 18-29 years in good health. The sample comprised PBMCs. CDR3 bases: TGCAGTGCTAGAGTTCCCGGGACTAGCCAAGAGACCCAGTACTTC. This sequence encodes CSARVPGTSQETQYF.